This T cell receptor beta chain was obtained from a study of radiotherapy plus CTLA-4 blockade in lung cancer. Study overall: Patients showed objective responses in over 15% of cases, and disease control was achieved by under 40%.

The V and J ends lost 0 bases and 5 bases, in that order; junction bases with no gene match: 5. Germline values: CDR1 LGHNA, CDR2 YNFKEQ. The CDR3 extends over 15 amino acids. As to this clone: Its antigen remains unknown.

Sequencing used immunoSEQ multiplex PCR; TCRdb keeps in-frame clones, though not all of them. The sample has about 93,000 clones, 80% to 90% seen once; the top ten hold 4.5% to 6%. Participants had chemo-refractory metastatic non-small-cell lung cancer and were treated with focal radiation plus ipilimumab CTLA-4 blockade. Overall study findings and caveats: Among blood TCR repertoires after radiotherapy plus ipilimumab, tumor-derived clones expanded.

The source is a human donor with non-small cell lung cancer that progressed on radiotherapy plus ipilimumab. The specimen comprised peripheral blood, sampled from a patient treated with radiotherapy plus ipilimumab. The gene calls are TRBV4-2 and TRBJ1-2; TRBD1 matches at 8 bases. The DNA of the CDR3 is TGTGCCAGCAGCCAAGATACGGACAGGGCTTATGGCTACACCTTC. This encodes CASSQDTDRAYGYTF.